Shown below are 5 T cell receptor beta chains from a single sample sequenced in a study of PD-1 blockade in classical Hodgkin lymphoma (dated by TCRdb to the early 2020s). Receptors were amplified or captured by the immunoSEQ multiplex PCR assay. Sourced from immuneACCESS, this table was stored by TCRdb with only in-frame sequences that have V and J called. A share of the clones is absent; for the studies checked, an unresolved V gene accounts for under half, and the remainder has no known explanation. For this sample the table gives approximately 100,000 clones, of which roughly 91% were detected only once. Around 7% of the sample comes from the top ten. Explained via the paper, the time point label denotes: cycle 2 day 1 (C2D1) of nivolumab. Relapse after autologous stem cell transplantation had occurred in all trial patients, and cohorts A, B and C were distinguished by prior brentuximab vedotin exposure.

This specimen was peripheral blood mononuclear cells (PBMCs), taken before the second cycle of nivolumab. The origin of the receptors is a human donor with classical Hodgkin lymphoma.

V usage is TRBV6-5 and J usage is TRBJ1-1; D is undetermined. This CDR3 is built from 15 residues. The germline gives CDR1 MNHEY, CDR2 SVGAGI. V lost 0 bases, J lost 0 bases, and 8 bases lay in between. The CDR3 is CASSYSEGLNTEAFF. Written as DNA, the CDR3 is TGTGCCAGCAGTTACTCTGAAGGACTGAACACTGAAGCTTTCTTT.

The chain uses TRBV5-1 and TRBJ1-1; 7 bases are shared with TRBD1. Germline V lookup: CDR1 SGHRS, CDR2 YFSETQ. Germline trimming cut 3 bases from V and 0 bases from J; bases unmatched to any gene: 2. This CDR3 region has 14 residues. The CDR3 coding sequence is TGCGCCAGCAGCTGGGACAGCATGAACACTGAAGCTTTCTTT. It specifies CASSWDSMNTEAFF.

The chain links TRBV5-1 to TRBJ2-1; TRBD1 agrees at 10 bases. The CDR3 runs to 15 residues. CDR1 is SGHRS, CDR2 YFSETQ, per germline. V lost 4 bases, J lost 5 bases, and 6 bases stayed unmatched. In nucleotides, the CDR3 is TGCGCCAGCAGCCGCCCCGGGACAGGGGACAATGAGCAGTTCTTC. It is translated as CASSRPGTGDNEQFF.

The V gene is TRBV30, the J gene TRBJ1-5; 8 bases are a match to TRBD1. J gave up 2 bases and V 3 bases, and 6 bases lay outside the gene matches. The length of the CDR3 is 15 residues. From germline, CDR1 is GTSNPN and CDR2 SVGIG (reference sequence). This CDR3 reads CAWRADRVGNQPQHF. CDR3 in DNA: TGTGCCTGGAGGGCGGACAGGGTGGGCAATCAGCCCCAGCATTTT.

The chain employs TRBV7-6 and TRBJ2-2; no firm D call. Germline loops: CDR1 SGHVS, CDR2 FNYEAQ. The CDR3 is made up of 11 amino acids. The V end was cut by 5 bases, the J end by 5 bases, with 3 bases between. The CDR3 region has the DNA TGTGCCAGCAGCCTTACCGGGGAGCTGTTTTTT. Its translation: CASSLTGELFF.